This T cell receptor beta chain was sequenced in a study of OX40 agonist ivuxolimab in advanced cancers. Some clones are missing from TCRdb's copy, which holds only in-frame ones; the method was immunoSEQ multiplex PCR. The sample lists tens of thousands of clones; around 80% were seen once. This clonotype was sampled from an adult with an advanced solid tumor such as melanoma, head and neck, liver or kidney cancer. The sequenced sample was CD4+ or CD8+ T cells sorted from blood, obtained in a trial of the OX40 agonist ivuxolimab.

The CDR3 DNA follows: TGTGCCAGCAGCTCAAAGGGACAGGGGTCGGGGGCCAACGTCCTGACTTTC. Translated: CASSSKGQGSGANVLTF. The J gene is TRBJ2-6, the V gene TRBV7-3, with 10 nucleotides matching TRBD1. The CDR3 consists of 17 residues. The germline V gene has CDR1 SGHTA and CDR2 FQGTGA. The trim removed 4 bases at V and 4 bases at J, leaving 7 bases unmatched.